The 2 T cell receptor beta chains reported below all come from one sample, sequenced in a study of T cell responses to AZD1222 COVID-19 vaccine. Clones were sequenced by immunoSEQ multiplex PCR, and TCRdb holds only the in-frame ones, with some missing. This sample carries approximately 90,000 clones, approximately 89% of them seen once, and the ten largest clones take 15% to 20%. Material: peripheral blood, obtained on day 0 of AZD1222 vaccination. These receptors all stem from an adult in good health.

This clone has only one observation. The rearrangement joins TRBV5-1 to TRBJ2-5; no reliable D call. This CDR3 region has 12 residues. Germline V CDR1 and CDR2: SGHRS, YFSETQ. The V end lost 3 bases, the J end lost 10 bases, and 13 bases lay between the germline ends. This CDR3 reads CASSSERDNQYF. The CDR3 nucleotides are TGCGCCAGCAGCTCAGAAAGGGATAACCAGTACTTC.

This chain joins TRBV5-8 and TRBJ2-1, with TRBD2 identical over 11 bases. Looked up from germline, CDR1 is SGHTS and CDR2 is YDEGEE. The ends lost 4 bases at V and 6 bases at J; junction bases unmatched: 6. This CDR3 region has 15 residues. The CDR3 DNA reads TGTGCCAGCAGCCTGGGACTAGCGGATTTCAATGAGCAGTTCTTC. Its translation is CASSLGLADFNEQFF.